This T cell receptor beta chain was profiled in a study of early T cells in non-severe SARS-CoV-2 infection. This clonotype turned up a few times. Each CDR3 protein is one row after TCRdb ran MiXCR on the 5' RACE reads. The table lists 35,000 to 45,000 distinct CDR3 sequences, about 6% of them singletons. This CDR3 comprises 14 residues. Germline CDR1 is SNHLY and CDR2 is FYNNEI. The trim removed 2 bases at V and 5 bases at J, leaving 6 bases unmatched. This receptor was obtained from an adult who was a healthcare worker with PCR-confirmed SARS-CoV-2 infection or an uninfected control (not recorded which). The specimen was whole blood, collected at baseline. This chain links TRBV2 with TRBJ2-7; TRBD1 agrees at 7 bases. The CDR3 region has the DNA TGTGCCAGCAGTGAAAGGGGGCGCTTGGACGAGCAGTACTTC. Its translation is CASSERGRLDEQYF. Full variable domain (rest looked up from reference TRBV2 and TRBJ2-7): EPEVTQTPSHQVTQMGQEVILRCVPISNHLYFYWYRQILGQKVEFLVSFYNNEISEKSEIFDDQFSVERPDGSNFTLKIRSTKLEDSAMYFCASSERGRLDEQYFGPGTRLTVT.